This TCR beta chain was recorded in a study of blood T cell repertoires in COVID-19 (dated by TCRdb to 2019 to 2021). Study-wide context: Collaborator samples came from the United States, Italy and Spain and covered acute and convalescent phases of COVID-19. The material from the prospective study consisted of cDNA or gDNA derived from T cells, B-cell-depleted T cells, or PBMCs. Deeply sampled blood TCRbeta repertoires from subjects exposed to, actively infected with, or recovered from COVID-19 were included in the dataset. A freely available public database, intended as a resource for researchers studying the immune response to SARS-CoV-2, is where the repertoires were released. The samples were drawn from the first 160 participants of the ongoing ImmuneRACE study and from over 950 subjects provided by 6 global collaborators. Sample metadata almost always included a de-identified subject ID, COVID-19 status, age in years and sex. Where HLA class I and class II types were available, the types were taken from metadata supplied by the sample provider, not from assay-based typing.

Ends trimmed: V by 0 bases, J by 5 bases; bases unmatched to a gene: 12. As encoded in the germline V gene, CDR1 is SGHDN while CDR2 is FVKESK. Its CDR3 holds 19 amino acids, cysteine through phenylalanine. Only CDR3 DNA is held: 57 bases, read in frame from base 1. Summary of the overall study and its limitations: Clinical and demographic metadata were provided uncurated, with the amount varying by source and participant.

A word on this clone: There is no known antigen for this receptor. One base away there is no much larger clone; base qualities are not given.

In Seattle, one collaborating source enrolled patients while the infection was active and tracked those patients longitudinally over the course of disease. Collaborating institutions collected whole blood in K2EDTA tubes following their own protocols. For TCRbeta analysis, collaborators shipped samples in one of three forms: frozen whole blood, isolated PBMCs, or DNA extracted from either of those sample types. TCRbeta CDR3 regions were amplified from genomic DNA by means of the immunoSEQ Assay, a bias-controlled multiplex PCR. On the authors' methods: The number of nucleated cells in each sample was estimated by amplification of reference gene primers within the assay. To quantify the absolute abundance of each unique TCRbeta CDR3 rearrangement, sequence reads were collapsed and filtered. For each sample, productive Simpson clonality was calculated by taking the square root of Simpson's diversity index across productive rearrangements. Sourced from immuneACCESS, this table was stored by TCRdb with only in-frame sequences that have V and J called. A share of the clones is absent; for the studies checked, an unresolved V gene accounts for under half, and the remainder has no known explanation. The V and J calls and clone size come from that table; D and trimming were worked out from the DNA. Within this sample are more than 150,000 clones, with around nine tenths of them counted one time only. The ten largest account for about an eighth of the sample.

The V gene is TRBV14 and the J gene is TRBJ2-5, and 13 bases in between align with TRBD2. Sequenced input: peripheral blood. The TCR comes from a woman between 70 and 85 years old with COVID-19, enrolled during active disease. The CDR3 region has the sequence CASSQERTSGGRRSETQYF. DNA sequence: TGTGCCAGCAGCCAAGAAAGGACTAGCGGGGGTCGTCGGAGTGAGACCCAGTACTTC. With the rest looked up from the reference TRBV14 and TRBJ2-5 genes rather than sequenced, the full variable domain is EAGVTQFPSHSVIEKGQTVTLRCDPISGHDNLYWYRRVMGKEIKFLLHFVKESKQDESGMPNNRFLAERTGGTYSTLKVQPAELEDSGVYFCASSQERTSGGRRSETQYFGPGTRLLVL.